This TCR beta chain comes out of a study of CD8 T cells in ankylosing spondylitis. Study results and limitations: Earlier literature documents some of the motif variants in reactive arthritis synovial fluid and blood.

This clonotype was picked up a small number of times. The antigen remains undetermined. Via MiXCR, TCRdb re-called the 5' RACE reads, giving one row per CDR3 protein. The sample has about 350,000 distinct CDR3 sequences; 20% to 25% are singletons. V lost 5 bases and J lost 1, with 12 bases in between. This CDR3 spans 15 amino acids. The clonotype originates from a male donor with ankylosing spondylitis or in good health (not recorded which). The sample taken for sequencing was blood, either unsorted or a sorted T cell fraction (not recorded which). The chain uses TRBV12-3 or TRBV12-4 and TRBJ1-5, with a tentative D call TRBD1 (5 bases). CDR3 protein: CASSAQENSNQPQHF. The CDR3 coding sequence is TGTGCCAGCAGTGCACAGGAGAACAGCAATCAGCCCCAGCATTTT.